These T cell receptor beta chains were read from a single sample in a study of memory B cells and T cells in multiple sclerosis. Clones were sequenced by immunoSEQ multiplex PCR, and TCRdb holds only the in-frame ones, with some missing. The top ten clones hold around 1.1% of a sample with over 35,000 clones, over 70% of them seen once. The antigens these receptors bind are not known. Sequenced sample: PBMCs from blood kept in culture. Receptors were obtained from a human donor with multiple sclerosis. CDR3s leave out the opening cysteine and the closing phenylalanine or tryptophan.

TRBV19	ASTKDRIGQPQH
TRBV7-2	ASSPGQGGYGYT
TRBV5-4	ASSPGWDRGPDEQY
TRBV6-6	ASTSYEVNTEAF
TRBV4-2	ASSQSGTPYGYT
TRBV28	ASSSGQGLWAF
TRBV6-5	ASSSLSGGYDEQF
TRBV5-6	ASSLQGVRYEQY
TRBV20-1	SARPTYEQY
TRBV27	ASSQSSGGGTDTQY
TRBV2	ASSGGVLSGNTIY
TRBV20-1	SATKQYEQY
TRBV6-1	ASSEGFYEQY
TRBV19	ASRSLYGGGQETQY
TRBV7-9	ASSLGGGQYYGYT
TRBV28	ASSSRWGTHSGANVLT
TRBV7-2	ASSLSQTSGLLGTQY
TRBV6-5	ASRGTGDQPQH
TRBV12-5	ASAILGGLDYNEQF
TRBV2	ASSEDQLF
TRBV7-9	AKQQGAGELF
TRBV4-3	ASSQEARGGIYGYT
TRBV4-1	ASSQPGVNEKLF
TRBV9	ASSAGGRGNSPLH
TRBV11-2	ASSLMKSYSYEQY
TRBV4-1	ASSQVPYTNYGYT
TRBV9	ASSVRPEGRTGELF
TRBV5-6	ASSYGSGGAGRAF
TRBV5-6	ASSFGLADLGDNEQF
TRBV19	ASKNRESYGYT
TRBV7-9	ASSWDRAKGYT
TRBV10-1	ASSESGQGATEAF
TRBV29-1	SVPGGYYGYT
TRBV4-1	ASSLPDGNTEAF
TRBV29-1	SVEPGVGNEQF
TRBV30	AWSVRGAGDGYT
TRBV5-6	ASSSGLGYGYT
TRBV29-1	SVELGGMREQF
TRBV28	ASSPSGAPTQPQH
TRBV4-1	ASSQDRAGAGYEQY
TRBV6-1	ASSEAKGLGYGYT
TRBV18	ASSPATDNNYGYT